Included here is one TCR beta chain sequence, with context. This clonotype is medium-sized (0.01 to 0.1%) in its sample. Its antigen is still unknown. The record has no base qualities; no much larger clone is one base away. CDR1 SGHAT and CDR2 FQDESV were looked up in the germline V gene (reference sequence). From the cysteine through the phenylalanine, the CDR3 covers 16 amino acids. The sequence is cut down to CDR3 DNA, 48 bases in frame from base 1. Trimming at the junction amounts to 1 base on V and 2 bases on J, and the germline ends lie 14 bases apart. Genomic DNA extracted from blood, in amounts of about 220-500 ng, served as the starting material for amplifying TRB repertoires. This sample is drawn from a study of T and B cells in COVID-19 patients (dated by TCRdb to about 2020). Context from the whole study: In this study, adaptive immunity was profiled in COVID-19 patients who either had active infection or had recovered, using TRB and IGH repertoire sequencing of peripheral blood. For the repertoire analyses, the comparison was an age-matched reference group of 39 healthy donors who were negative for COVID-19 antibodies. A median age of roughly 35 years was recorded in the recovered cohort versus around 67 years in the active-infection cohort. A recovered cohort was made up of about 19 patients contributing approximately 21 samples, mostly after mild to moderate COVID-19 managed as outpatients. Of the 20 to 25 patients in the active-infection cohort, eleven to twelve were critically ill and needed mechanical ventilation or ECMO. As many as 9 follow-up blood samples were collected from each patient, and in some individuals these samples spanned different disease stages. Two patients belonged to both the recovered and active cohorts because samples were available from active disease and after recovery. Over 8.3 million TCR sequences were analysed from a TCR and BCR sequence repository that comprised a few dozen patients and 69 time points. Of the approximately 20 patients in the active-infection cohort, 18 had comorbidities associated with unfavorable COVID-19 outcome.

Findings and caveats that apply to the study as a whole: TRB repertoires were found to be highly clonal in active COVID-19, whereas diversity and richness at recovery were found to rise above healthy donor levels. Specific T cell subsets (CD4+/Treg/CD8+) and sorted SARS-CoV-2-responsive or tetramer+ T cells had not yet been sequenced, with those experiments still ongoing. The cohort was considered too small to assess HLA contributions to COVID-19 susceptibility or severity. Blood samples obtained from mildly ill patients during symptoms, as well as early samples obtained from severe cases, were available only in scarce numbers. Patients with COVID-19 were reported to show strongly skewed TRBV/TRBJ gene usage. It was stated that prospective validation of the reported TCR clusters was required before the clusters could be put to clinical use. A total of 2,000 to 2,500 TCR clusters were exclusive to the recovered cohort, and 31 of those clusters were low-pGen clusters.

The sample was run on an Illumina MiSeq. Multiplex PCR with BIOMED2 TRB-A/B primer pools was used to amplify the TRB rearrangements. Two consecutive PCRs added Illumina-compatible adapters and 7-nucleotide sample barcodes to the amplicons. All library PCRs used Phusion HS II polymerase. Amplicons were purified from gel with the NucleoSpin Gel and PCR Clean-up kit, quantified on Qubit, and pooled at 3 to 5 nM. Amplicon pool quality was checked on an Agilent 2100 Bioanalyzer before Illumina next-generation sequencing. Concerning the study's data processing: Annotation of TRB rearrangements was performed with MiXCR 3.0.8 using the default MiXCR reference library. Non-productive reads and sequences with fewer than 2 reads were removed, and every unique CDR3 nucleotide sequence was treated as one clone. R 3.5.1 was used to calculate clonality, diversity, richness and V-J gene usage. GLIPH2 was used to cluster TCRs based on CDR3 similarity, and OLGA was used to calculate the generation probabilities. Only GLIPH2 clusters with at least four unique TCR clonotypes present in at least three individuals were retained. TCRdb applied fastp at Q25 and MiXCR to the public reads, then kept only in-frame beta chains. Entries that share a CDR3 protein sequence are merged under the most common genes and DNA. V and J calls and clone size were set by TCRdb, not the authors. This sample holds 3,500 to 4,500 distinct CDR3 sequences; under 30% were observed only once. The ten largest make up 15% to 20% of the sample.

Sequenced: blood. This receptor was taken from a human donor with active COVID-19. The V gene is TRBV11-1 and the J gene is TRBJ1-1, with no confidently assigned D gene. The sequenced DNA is TGTGCCAGCAGCTTAGGAGGAACAGAGTTAAACACTGAAGCTTTCTTT. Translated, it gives CASSLGGTELNTEAFF.